This T cell receptor beta chain emerged from a study of blood T cell repertoires in COVID-19. The overall study: From T cells, B-cell-depleted T cells, or PBMCs came the material, which was cDNA or gDNA.

Generated by immunoSEQ multiplex PCR, the TCRdb table keeps only in-frame clones and is missing some. The data hold about 220,000 clones, with 80% to 90% observed a single time. The CDR3 extends over 12 amino acids. Per the germline V gene, CDR1 is GTSNPN and CDR2 is SVGIG (reference sequence). Trimming removed 3 bases from V and 14 bases from J, with 19 bases in between. V and J are TRBV30 and TRBJ1-2; D is perhaps TRBD1 (5 bases). The specimen was PBMCs or T cells enriched from blood (not recorded which). The TCR originated in a woman aged 40 to 50 with acute COVID-19. The CDR3 here is CAWSLRRQGATF. In nucleotides, the CDR3 is TGTGCCTGGAGCCTCAGGAGACAAGGGGCAACCTTC.